This T cell receptor beta chain comes out of a study of CD8 T cells in ankylosing spondylitis. In this sample, this clonotype turned up a few times. TCRdb reanalysed the 5' RACE reads using MiXCR and keeps one entry per CDR3 protein. The table has just over 350,000 distinct CDR3 sequences, roughly 22% seen once. The CDR3 consists of 17 residues. Trimming stripped 0 bases from V and 1 base from J, with 17 bases between. Germline V CDR1 and CDR2: SGHDT, YYEEEE. The sample was blood, either unsorted or a sorted T cell fraction (not recorded which). The TCR comes from a male donor with ankylosing spondylitis or in good health (not recorded which). This rearrangement joins TRBV5-6 to TRBJ2-7; D is ambiguous. CDR3 loop: CASSLALMGATSYEQYF. The CDR3 DNA sequence: TGTGCCAGCAGCTTGGCTCTAATGGGCGCGACTTCCTACGAGCAGTACTTC.